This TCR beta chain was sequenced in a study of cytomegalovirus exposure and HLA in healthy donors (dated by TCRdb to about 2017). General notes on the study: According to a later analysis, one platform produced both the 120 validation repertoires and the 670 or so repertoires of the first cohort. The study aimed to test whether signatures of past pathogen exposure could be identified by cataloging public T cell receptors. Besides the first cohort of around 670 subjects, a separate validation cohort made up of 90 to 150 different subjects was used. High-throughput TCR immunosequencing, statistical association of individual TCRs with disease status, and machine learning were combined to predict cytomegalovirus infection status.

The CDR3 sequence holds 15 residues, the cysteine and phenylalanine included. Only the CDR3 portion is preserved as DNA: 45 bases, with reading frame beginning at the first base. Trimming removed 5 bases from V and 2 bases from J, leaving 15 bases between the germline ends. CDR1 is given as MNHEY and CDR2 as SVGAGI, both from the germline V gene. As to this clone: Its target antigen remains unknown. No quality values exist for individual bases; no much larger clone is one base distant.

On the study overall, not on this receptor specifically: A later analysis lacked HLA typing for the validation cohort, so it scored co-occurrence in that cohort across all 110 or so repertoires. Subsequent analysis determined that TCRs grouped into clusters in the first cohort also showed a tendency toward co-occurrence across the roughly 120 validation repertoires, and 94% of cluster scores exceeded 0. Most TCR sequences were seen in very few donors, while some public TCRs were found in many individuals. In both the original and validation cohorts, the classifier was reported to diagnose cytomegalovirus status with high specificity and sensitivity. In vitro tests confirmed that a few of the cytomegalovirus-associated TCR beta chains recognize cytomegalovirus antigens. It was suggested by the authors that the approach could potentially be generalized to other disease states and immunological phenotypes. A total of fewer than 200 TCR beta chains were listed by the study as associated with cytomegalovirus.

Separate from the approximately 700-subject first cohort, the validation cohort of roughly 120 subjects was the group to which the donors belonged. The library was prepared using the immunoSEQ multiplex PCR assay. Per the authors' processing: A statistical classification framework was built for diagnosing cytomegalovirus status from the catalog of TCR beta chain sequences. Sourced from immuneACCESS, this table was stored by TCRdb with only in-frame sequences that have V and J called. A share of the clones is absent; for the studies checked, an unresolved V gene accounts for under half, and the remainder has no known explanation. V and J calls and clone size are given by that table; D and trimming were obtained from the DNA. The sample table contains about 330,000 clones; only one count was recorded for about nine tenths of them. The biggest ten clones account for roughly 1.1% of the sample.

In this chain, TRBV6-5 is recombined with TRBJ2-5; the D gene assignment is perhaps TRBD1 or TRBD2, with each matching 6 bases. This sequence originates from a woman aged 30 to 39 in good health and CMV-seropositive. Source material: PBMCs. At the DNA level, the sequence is TGTGCCAGCAGTCCTAGTTGGGGGGCGCAAGAGACCCAGTACTTC. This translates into CASSPSWGAQETQYF.